This T cell receptor (beta chain) was documented in a study of beta chain features in type 1 diabetes. Study findings and constraints: Shorter TCRB CDR3s, moderately but significantly so, were found in Type 1 diabetes patients in all four CD4+ subsets. Fewer insertions but more deletions were seen at VDJ junctions in type 1 diabetes patients.

Using CD45RO/CCR7/CD25/CD127/CD95/CD27, CD4+ naive, central memory, regulatory and stem cell-like memory cells were sorted. This clone was picked up a small number of times. Antigen specificity is unknown. Other DNA sequences in this specimen translate into the identical CDR3. Germline V gene lookup returns CDR1 LNHNV and CDR2 YYDKDF (reference sequence). This CDR3 spans 12 amino acids. Trimming took off 0 bases at V and 5 bases at J, with 4 bases between the two ends. What was sequenced were expressed TCRB transcripts, since all of the isolated RNA had been reverse transcribed. Assay used: immunoSEQ multiplex PCR; TCRdb lists only in-frame clones, some missing. The table has around 650,000 clones, 12% seen once.

This TCR derives from a man aged 30 to 45 with type 1 diabetes. Source material: naive CD4+ T cells from blood. The chain combines TRBV15 with TRBJ1-2; D is unclear. The CDR3 bases are TGTGCCACCAGCAGAGAGGGGTATGGCTACACCTTC. Protein: CATSREGYGYTF.